A selection of T cell receptor beta chains follows, all from one sample in a study of siplizumab effects on memory and regulatory T cells. Here immunoSEQ multiplex PCR was the method, and the copy in TCRdb shows in-frame clones only, minus some. The sample includes about 69,000 clones, 80% to 90% of them seen just once. Sequencing was performed on Tregs sorted from blood. The receptor set was obtained from a human donor in good health. CDR3s include the opening cysteine and the closing phenylalanine or tryptophan. Fields, in order: V gene, clone size, J gene, D gene, CDR3 protein, CDR3 DNA. A D gene is named only where the DNA matches it firmly. A clone size is listed for some rows: how often the clone was seen (once, few, many), or a class if it is expanded.

v_gene: TRBV9
abundance: once
j_gene: TRBJ1-1
d_gene: .
CDR3aa: CASSVEDGRVNTEAFF
CDR3nt: TGTGCCAGCAGCGTAGAAGACGGCAGGGTGAACACTGAAGCTTTCTTT

v_gene: TRBV4-2
abundance: .
j_gene: TRBJ2-3
d_gene: .
CDR3aa: CASSQGDSSTDTQYF
CDR3nt: TGTGCCAGCAGCCAGGGTGACTCAAGCACAGATACGCAGTATTTT

v_gene: TRBV5-1
abundance: .
j_gene: TRBJ2-3
d_gene: .
CDR3aa: CASSFAGGSTDTQYF
CDR3nt: TGCGCCAGCAGCTTCGCTGGCGGGAGCACAGATACGCAGTATTTT

v_gene: TRBV6-5
abundance: .
j_gene: TRBJ2-7
d_gene: .
CDR3aa: CASSYGPGTIDEQYF
CDR3nt: TGTGCCAGCAGTTACGGCCCAGGGACCATCGACGAGCAGTACTTC

v_gene: TRBV7-2
abundance: .
j_gene: TRBJ2-1
d_gene: .
CDR3aa: CASSQSRDNEQFF
CDR3nt: TGTGCCAGCAGCCAGAGCCGGGACAATGAGCAGTTCTTC

v_gene: TRBV10-3
abundance: .
j_gene: TRBJ1-2
d_gene: .
CDR3aa: CAITRTDGGYTF
CDR3nt: TGTGCCATCACCCGGACGGACGGGGGCTACACCTTC

v_gene: TRBV4-2
abundance: .
j_gene: TRBJ2-1
d_gene: .
CDR3aa: CASSPLPTSYNEQFF
CDR3nt: TGTGCCAGCAGCCCCCTCCCCACTTCCTACAATGAGCAGTTCTTC

v_gene: TRBV19
abundance: .
j_gene: TRBJ2-6
d_gene: .
CDR3aa: CASSIVRRTGANVLTF
CDR3nt: TGTGCCAGTAGTATAGTAAGGAGGACCGGGGCCAACGTCCTGACTTTC

v_gene: TRBV30
abundance: .
j_gene: TRBJ1-4
d_gene: TRBD1
CDR3aa: CAWSLDYTGGREKLFF
CDR3nt: TGTGCCTGGAGCCTAGACTACACAGGGGGTAGGGAAAAACTGTTTTTT

v_gene: TRBV9
abundance: .
j_gene: TRBJ2-1
d_gene: TRBD2
CDR3aa: CASSVTGTSVNEQFF
CDR3nt: TGTGCCAGCAGCGTAACCGGGACTAGCGTCAATGAGCAGTTCTTC

v_gene: TRBV28
abundance: .
j_gene: TRBJ2-3
d_gene: TRBD1
CDR3aa: CASRGPRQGGDTQYF
CDR3nt: TGTGCCAGCAGGGGACCTAGACAGGGTGGTGATACGCAGTATTTT

v_gene: TRBV5-6
abundance: .
j_gene: TRBJ2-3
d_gene: .
CDR3aa: CASSLDRVGGDTQYF
CDR3nt: TGTGCCAGCAGCTTGGATAGGGTAGGGGGAGATACGCAGTATTTT

v_gene: TRBV28
abundance: .
j_gene: TRBJ2-3
d_gene: .
CDR3aa: CATRGGSGTDTQYF
CDR3nt: TGTGCCACCCGAGGGGGGAGTGGCACAGATACGCAGTATTTT

v_gene: TRBV5-4
abundance: .
j_gene: TRBJ2-1
d_gene: TRBD2
CDR3aa: CASSFTSGIYNEQFF
CDR3nt: TGTGCCAGCAGCTTCACTAGCGGGATTTACAATGAGCAGTTCTTC

v_gene: TRBV9
abundance: .
j_gene: TRBJ1-3
d_gene: .
CDR3aa: CASSVGLQMRGNTIYF
CDR3nt: TGTGCCAGCAGCGTAGGTCTCCAAATGCGTGGAAACACCATATATTTT

v_gene: TRBV6-5
abundance: .
j_gene: TRBJ2-7
d_gene: .
CDR3aa: CAAGLHTPSYEQYF
CDR3nt: TGTGCCGCAGGTTTACACACTCCTTCCTACGAGCAGTACTTC

v_gene: TRBV10-1
abundance: many
j_gene: TRBJ1-5
d_gene: .
CDR3aa: CASTSGGNQPQHF
CDR3nt: TGCGCCAGCACTTCGGGGGGTAATCAGCCCCAGCATTTT

v_gene: TRBV28
abundance: .
j_gene: TRBJ2-1
d_gene: .
CDR3aa: CASSFSIPPEQFF
CDR3nt: TGTGCCAGCAGTTTCTCAATTCCCCCTGAGCAGTTCTTC

v_gene: TRBV6-1
abundance: .
j_gene: TRBJ2-4
d_gene: .
CDR3aa: CASSGPAKNIQYF
CDR3nt: TGTGCCAGCAGTGGGCCAGCCAAAAACATTCAGTACTTC

v_gene: TRBV7-8
abundance: .
j_gene: TRBJ2-1
d_gene: .
CDR3aa: CASSQRGTYEQFF
CDR3nt: TGTGCCAGCAGCCAGAGAGGGACTTACGAGCAGTTCTTC

v_gene: TRBV7-8
abundance: .
j_gene: TRBJ1-2
d_gene: TRBD1
CDR3aa: CASSLDVGGAYGYTF
CDR3nt: TGTGCCAGCAGCTTAGACGTAGGGGGCGCCTATGGCTACACCTTC

v_gene: TRBV5-8
abundance: .
j_gene: TRBJ2-2
d_gene: TRBD1
CDR3aa: CASSLNRGRWNTGELFF
CDR3nt: TGTGCCAGCAGCTTGAACAGGGGGCGATGGAACACCGGGGAGCTGTTTTTT

v_gene: TRBV21-1
abundance: .
j_gene: TRBJ1-2
d_gene: .
CDR3aa: CASSKAGVGYTF
CDR3nt: TGTGCCAGCAGCAAAGCTGGGGTTGGCTACACCTTC

v_gene: TRBV19
abundance: .
j_gene: TRBJ1-5
d_gene: .
CDR3aa: CASGANNQPQHF
CDR3nt: TGTGCTTCCGGGGCCAACAATCAGCCCCAGCATTTT

v_gene: TRBV28
abundance: once
j_gene: TRBJ2-6
d_gene: .
CDR3aa: CASSPRGHRAVGSGANVLTF
CDR3nt: TGTGCCAGCAGCCCGAGGGGACACAGGGCGGTCGGCTCTGGGGCCAACGTCCTGACTTTC

v_gene: TRBV29-1
abundance: .
j_gene: TRBJ2-1
d_gene: .
CDR3aa: CSVLVSGTAIILHEQFF
CDR3nt: TGCAGCGTGCTCGTATCCGGGACTGCCATTATTTTGCATGAGCAGTTCTTC

v_gene: TRBV6-4
abundance: .
j_gene: TRBJ2-3
d_gene: .
CDR3aa: CASSDGSSTDTQYF
CDR3nt: TGTGCCAGCAGTGACGGCTCTAGCACAGATACGCAGTATTTT

v_gene: TRBV2
abundance: .
j_gene: TRBJ1-2
d_gene: TRBD1
CDR3aa: CASSGQGPNYGYTF
CDR3nt: TGTGCCAGCAGCGGACAGGGACCTAACTATGGCTACACCTTC

v_gene: TRBV9
abundance: .
j_gene: TRBJ1-4
d_gene: .
CDR3aa: CASSVNFGDFNEKLFF
CDR3nt: TGTGCCAGCAGCGTAAACTTTGGTGATTTTAATGAAAAACTGTTTTTT

v_gene: TRBV6-6
abundance: once
j_gene: TRBJ1-2
d_gene: .
CDR3aa: CASSWAVRGGYTF
CDR3nt: TGTGCCAGCAGTTGGGCAGTGCGAGGTGGCTACACCTTC

v_gene: TRBV13
abundance: .
j_gene: TRBJ1-1
d_gene: .
CDR3aa: CASSPTGTTEAFF
CDR3nt: TGTGCCAGCAGCCCAACAGGGACCACTGAAGCTTTCTTT

v_gene: TRBV18
abundance: .
j_gene: TRBJ1-5
d_gene: .
CDR3aa: CASSPQGGSNQPQHF
CDR3nt: TGTGCCAGCTCCCCGCAAGGGGGTAGCAATCAGCCCCAGCATTTT

v_gene: TRBV10-1
abundance: .
j_gene: TRBJ2-7
d_gene: .
CDR3aa: CASNPQGIYEQYF
CDR3nt: TGCGCCAGCAACCCCCAGGGGATCTACGAGCAGTACTTC

v_gene: TRBV11-1
abundance: .
j_gene: TRBJ2-1
d_gene: TRBD1
CDR3aa: CASSVTGDYNEQFF
CDR3nt: TGTGCCAGCAGCGTGACAGGGGACTACAATGAGCAGTTCTTC

v_gene: TRBV18
abundance: .
j_gene: TRBJ2-5
d_gene: TRBD2
CDR3aa: CASSPAGGYQETQYF
CDR3nt: TGTGCCAGCTCACCAGCGGGAGGGTACCAAGAGACCCAGTACTTC